What follows are 29 T cell receptor beta chains derived from one specimen sequenced in a study of T cells expressing NK-cell markers. One entry per CDR3 protein, without DNA, is what TCRdb gives after re-calling the 5' RACE reads. This sample's table reports 550,000 to 600,000 distinct CDR3 sequences. Sequencing was done on a sample of blood T cells: a sorted CD56 or NKG2C T cell subset, CD4+ or CD8+ T cells, or bulk PBMC T cells (not recorded which). The receptors originated from a man younger than 35 in good health.

V usage is TRBV28 and J usage is TRBJ2-1; the TCRdb call, TRBD2, lacks DNA for checking. CDR3 size: 20 residues. Germline CDR1 reads MDHEN; CDR2 reads SYDVKM. The chain's CDR3 is CASSFLKIESGRGSYNEQFF. Filled out from reference TRBV28 and TRBJ2-1, the complete variable domain reads DVKVTQSSRYLVKRTGEKVFLECVQDMDHENMFWYRQDPGLGLRLIYFSYDVKMKEKGDIPEGYSVSREKKERFSLILESASTNQTSMYLCASSFLKIESGRGSYNEQFFGPGTRLTVL.

The chain joins TRBV20-1 to TRBJ2-2. Germline assignment: CDR1 DFQATT and CDR2 SNEGSKA (reference sequence). The CDR3 has 16 amino acids. CDR3 protein: CSARASSFSNTGELFF.

This chain joins TRBV11-2 and TRBJ2-7; TCRdb's D call, TRBD2, is unchecked because there is no DNA. Germline V CDR1 and CDR2: SGHAT, FQNNGV. There are 17 residues in the CDR3. This CDR3 is CASSLARLAGGSYEQYF.

V gene TRBV10-3 combines with J gene TRBJ2-7; the TCRdb call, TRBD1, lacks DNA for checking. CDR3 size: 14 residues. Germline V gene data show CDR1 as ENHRY and CDR2 as SYGVKD. The CDR3 loop reads CAISVTGDAYEQYF.

The chain couples TRBV7-2 to TRBJ2-1; TCRdb lists TRBD2, though no DNA is available to test this call. Germline loops: CDR1 SGHTA, CDR2 FQGNSA. This CDR3 comprises 15 residues. The CDR3 spells CASSFGRVRHNEQFF. Based on the CDR3 plus reference TRBV7-2 and TRBJ2-1, the full variable domain is GAGVSQSPSNKVTEKGKDVELRCDPISGHTALYWYRQSLGQGLEFLIYFQGNSAPDKSGLPSDRFSAERTGGSVSTLTIQRTQQEDSAVYLCASSFGRVRHNEQFFGPGTRLTVL.

V gene TRBV28 combines with J gene TRBJ2-5; TCRdb's assignment of TRBD2 cannot be checked, as there is no DNA. Germline CDR1 reads MDHEN; CDR2 reads SYDVKM. This CDR3 has 17 residues. This chain's CDR3 is CASSLSGLATGQETQYF.

This sequence joins TRBV12-3 or TRBV12-4 and TRBJ2-2. The CDR3 contains 15 residues. CDR3 region: CASSVETGNTGELFF.

The rearrangement joins TRBV29-1 to TRBJ2-1; TCRdb's assignment of TRBD2 cannot be checked, as there is no DNA. The CDR3 runs 13 residues. CDR1 is SQVTM, CDR2 ANQGSEA, per germline. This CDR3 reads CSVPRDELSEQFF.

The chain recombines TRBV11-1 with TRBJ1-5; the TCRdb D gene call, TRBD1, has no DNA to confirm it. The CDR3 is 19 amino acids. Germline V CDR1 and CDR2: SGHAT, FQDESV (reference sequence). This CDR3 reads CASSAIVHSLRTGNQPQHF.

V usage is TRBV9 and J usage is TRBJ2-3; TCRdb calls TRBD2, which cannot be checked without DNA. CDR3 length: 16 amino acids. Germline V gene sequence: CDR1 SGDLS, CDR2 YYNGEE. Here the CDR3 reads CASSVGARGITDTQYF.

The chain employs TRBV7-2 and TRBJ1-2. From germline, CDR1 is SGHTA and CDR2 FQGNSA. The CDR3 spans 13 residues. The CDR3 spells CASKKGGYYGYTF.

The CDR3 is CATRDRGDTEAFF. The gene calls are TRBV6-2 or TRBV6-3 and TRBJ1-1. Germline CDR1 reads MNHEY; CDR2 reads SVGEGT. There are 13 residues in the CDR3.

This sequence joins TRBV12-3 or TRBV12-4 and TRBJ2-1; the TRBD2 assignment by TCRdb is unverifiable without DNA. The CDR3 is made up of 13 amino acids. The CDR3 region is CASSGGTKNEQFF.

The chain employs TRBV6-5 and TRBJ2-6; TCRdb lists TRBD1, though no DNA is available to test this call. Germline CDR1 reads MNHEY; CDR2 reads SVGAGI. The CDR3 consists of 18 residues. CDR3 in amino acids: CASSYVLGEGTGANVLTF.

The rearrangement links TRBV6-1 to TRBJ2-5; as DNA is missing, the TRBD2 call by TCRdb cannot be tested. This CDR3 is built from 16 residues. The germline gives CDR1 MNHNS, CDR2 SASEGT. The CDR3 sequence is CASSTRLAGGLETQYF.

V is TRBV29-1 and J is TRBJ2-2; TCRdb returns TRBD1, unconfirmable since there is no DNA. This CDR3 is built from 17 residues. CDR1 SQVTM and CDR2 ANQGSEA come from the germline V gene. The CDR3 sequence: CSVEVDRVGRNTGELFF.

V and J are TRBV20-1 and TRBJ2-3; checking the TCRdb D call of TRBD1 is not possible without DNA. The CDR3 has 14 residues. The germline V gene has CDR1 DFQATT and CDR2 SNEGSKA (reference sequence). This CDR3 is CSVQGLPSTDTQYF.

J is TRBJ2-2 and V is TRBV7-2; with no DNA, the TCRdb D assignment of TRBD1 cannot be verified. CDR3 size: 12 residues. Germline V gives CDR1 SGHTA, CDR2 FQGNSA. The CDR3: CASSRPGGELFF.

This chain joins TRBV12-3 or TRBV12-4 and TRBJ2-3. The CDR3 is 11 amino acids. Here the CDR3 reads CASRGEDTQYF.

The chain recombines TRBV7-9 with TRBJ2-7; TCRdb names TRBD2, which stays unverified in the absence of DNA. The CDR3 loop spans 11 amino acids. Germline CDR1 is SEHNR and CDR2 is FQNEAQ (reference sequence). CDR3 protein: CASRGLNEQYF.

This sequence joins TRBV15 and TRBJ2-1; TCRdb selects TRBD1, and the lack of DNA leaves this call unchecked. There are 14 residues in the CDR3. Germline assignment: CDR1 LNHNV and CDR2 YYDKDF (reference sequence). CDR3 loop: CATSSRQGAAEQFF.

V and J are TRBV5-6 and TRBJ2-1; without DNA, the TCRdb call of TRBD1 cannot be checked. Germline V gives CDR1 SGHDT, CDR2 YYEEEE. The CDR3 loop spans 13 amino acids. CDR3 protein: CASSLDRGWEQFF.

The chain uses TRBV6-5 and TRBJ2-5; TCRdb designates TRBD1, a call that cannot be tested without DNA. This CDR3 contains 16 residues. Germline values: CDR1 MNHEY, CDR2 SVGAGI. CDR3 sequence reads: CASSLIPGQPQETQYF.

This sequence joins TRBV29-1 and TRBJ2-2; TCRdb picks TRBD1, but there is no DNA to check that call. Germline V gene sequence: CDR1 SQVTM, CDR2 ANQGSEA. This CDR3 comprises 14 residues. The CDR3 sequence: CSVEGRGISGELFF.

J is TRBJ2-5 and V is TRBV7-7; the D call from TCRdb, TRBD1, cannot be confirmed without DNA. Germline CDR1 and CDR2: SSHAT and FNYEAQ (reference sequence). This CDR3 comprises 14 residues. CDR3 loop: CASSLERGIETQYF.

V gene TRBV12-3 or TRBV12-4 combines with J gene TRBJ2-7; TCRdb selects TRBD2, and the lack of DNA leaves this call unchecked. The CDR3 spans 13 residues. The CDR3 loop is CASSAGPLYEQYF.

The chain links TRBV19 to TRBJ2-1. Germline V gives CDR1 LNHDA, CDR2 SQIVND (reference sequence). The CDR3 is 15 residues long. The CDR3 reads CASSISSQTYNEQFF.

V is TRBV5-1 and J is TRBJ1-2. The germline V gene has CDR1 SGHRS and CDR2 YFSETQ. CDR3 length: 13 amino acids. The CDR3 sequence is CASSLGEMGGYTF.

The chain employs TRBV7-2 and TRBJ1-4. Per germline, CDR1 SGHTA and CDR2 FQGNSA. The CDR3 has 14 amino acids. The CDR3 here is CASSLRQGSEKLFF.